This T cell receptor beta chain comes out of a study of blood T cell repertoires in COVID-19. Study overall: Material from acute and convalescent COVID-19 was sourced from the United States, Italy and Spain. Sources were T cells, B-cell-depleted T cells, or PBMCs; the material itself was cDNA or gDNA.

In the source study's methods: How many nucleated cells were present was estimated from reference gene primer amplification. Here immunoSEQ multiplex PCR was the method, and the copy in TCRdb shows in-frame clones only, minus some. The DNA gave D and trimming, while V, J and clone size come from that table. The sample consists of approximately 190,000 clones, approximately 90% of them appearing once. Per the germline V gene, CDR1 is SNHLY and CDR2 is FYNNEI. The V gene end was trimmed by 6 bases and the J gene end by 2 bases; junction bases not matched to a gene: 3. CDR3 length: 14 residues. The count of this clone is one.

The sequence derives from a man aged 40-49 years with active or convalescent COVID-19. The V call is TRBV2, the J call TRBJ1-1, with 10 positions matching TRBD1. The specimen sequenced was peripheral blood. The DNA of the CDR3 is TGTGCCAGCAGCGGGGACAGGGGAAACACTGAAGCTTTCTTT. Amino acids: CASSGDRGNTEAFF.